Described below is a single TCR beta chain sequence and its context. Its antigen remains unidentified. The data are from a study of T cell responses to AZD1222 COVID-19 vaccine. Overall study findings and caveats: Seropositivity was recorded at baseline in only a handful of AZD1222 recipients. After two AZD1222 doses, spike-specific TCR breadth and depth rose versus day 0. Among the donors, most were white British and more were female, and clonal diversity was possibly underestimated. Among vaccine-associated CD4 TCRs, coverage spanned spike, with dominance at 160-218 and 743-854.

Here immunoSEQ multiplex PCR was the method, and the copy in TCRdb shows in-frame clones only, minus some. The sample shows some 80,000 clones, less than 95% of them seen only once. The sample was peripheral blood, taken 28 days after the second AZD1222 dose. The clonotype originates from an adult who received the AZD1222 COVID-19 vaccine.

The CDR3 bases are TGTGCCATCAGTGAGTCGGGAGGGAGTAATCAGCCCCAGCATTTT. This codes for CAISESGGSNQPQHF. This chain joins TRBV10-3 and TRBJ1-5; D is unclear. Germline CDR1 is ENHRY and CDR2 is SYGVKD. V lost 0 bases and J 4 bases, leaving 10 bases between the germline ends. The CDR3 is 15 residues long.